What follows are 7 T cell receptor beta chains derived from one specimen sequenced in a study of blood T cells in healthy people across ages. Primed by a sample-barcoded 5' primer and a J-beta primer mix, a second PCR proceeded for about 7 to 12 cycles. TCRdb re-analysed the 5' RACE reads in MiXCR, keeping a single row per CDR3 protein. The data contain 550,000 to 750,000 distinct CDR3 sequences, under 25% of them singletons. The specimen sequenced was blood. These receptors came from a man aged 65 to 79 in good health.

The J gene is TRBJ1-4, the V gene TRBV7-9; D is perhaps TRBD1 (5 bases). This CDR3 comprises 14 residues. Trimming took off 10 bases at V and 4 bases at J, with 16 bases between the two ends. Germline V gene data show CDR1 as SEHNR and CDR2 as FQNEAQ (reference sequence). DNA of the CDR3: TGTGCCATAAACAAGGGGCAGTTTAATGAAAAACTGTTTTTT. This translates into CAINKGQFNEKLFF.

The chain combines TRBV7-9 with TRBJ1-4; the match to TRBD1 covers 7 bases. Germline CDR1 SEHNR, CDR2 FQNEAQ (reference sequence). V lost 6 bases, J lost 2 bases, and 3 bases stayed unmatched. CDR3 length equals 14 residues. CDR3 nucleotide sequence: TGTGCCAGCAGGAGACAGGGTACTAATGAAAAACTGTTTTTT. Translating it yields CASRRQGTNEKLFF.

This clonotype has just a few counts. The chain joins TRBV28 to TRBJ1-2, with 7 positions matching TRBD1. The trim removed 4 bases at V and 4 bases at J, leaving 9 bases unmatched. Germline CDR1 MDHEN, CDR2 SYDVKM. The CDR3 consists of 15 residues. The CDR3 spells CASSSPDREGYGYTF. The CDR3 DNA reads TGTGCCAGCAGTTCCCCCGACAGGGAGGGCTATGGCTACACCTTC.

The gene calls are TRBV7-8 and TRBJ2-2, with D maybe TRBD2 (6 bases). Per germline, CDR1 SGHVS and CDR2 FQNEAQ. This CDR3 is built from 17 residues. The V end lost 5 bases, the J end lost 4 bases, and 20 bases lay between the germline ends. The CDR3 nucleotides read TGTGCCAGCAGCCCTGAAGGAGGGAGGATAGGCACCGGGGAGCTGTTTTTT. It yields the protein CASSPEGGRIGTGELFF. Looking up the rest from reference TRBV7-8 and TRBJ2-2 gives the full variable domain: GAGVSQSPRYKVAKRGQDVALRCDPISGHVSLFWYQQALGQGPEFLTYFQNEAQLDKSGLPSDRFFAERPEGSVSTLKIQRTQQEDSAVYLCASSPEGGRIGTGELFFGEGSRLTVL.

There are many counts of this clonotype. The V gene is TRBV10-3, the J gene TRBJ2-1, with D perhaps TRBD1 (6 bases). V lost 3 bases to trimming and J lost 5 bases, with 8 bases between them. Germline CDR1 and CDR2: ENHRY and SYGVKD. The CDR3 contains 13 residues. The CDR3 sequence is CAISDRGDNEQFF. The CDR3 nucleotides are TGTGCCATCAGTGACAGGGGTGACAATGAGCAGTTCTTC.

The chain has TRBV19 and TRBJ2-2, with D unclear. Germline V CDR1 and CDR2: LNHDA, SQIVND (reference sequence). There are 12 residues in the CDR3. V was clipped by 5 bases and J by 8 bases, with 9 bases between them. The CDR3 DNA reads TGTGCCAGTAGTCCCCAGGCGGGGGAGCTGTTTTTT. It specifies CASSPQAGELFF.

There are a few counts of this clonotype. The V gene is TRBV28, the J gene TRBJ2-5; TRBD2 matches 11 bases. Germline V gene lookup returns CDR1 MDHEN and CDR2 SYDVKM. The CDR3 is made up of 17 amino acids. The V segment lost 5 bases and the J segment 2 bases; nucleotides outside the gene matches: 10. The chain's CDR3 is CASSLTPGTSGQETQYF. CDR3 bases: TGTGCCAGCAGTCTAACCCCGGGGACTAGCGGACAAGAGACCCAGTACTTC.